Each of the 9 T cell receptor beta chains below was sequenced from the same sample in a study of blood T cell repertoires in COVID-19. Here immunoSEQ multiplex PCR was the method, and the copy in TCRdb shows in-frame clones only, minus some. The table has fewer than 250,000 clones, approximately 88% seen once. The sequencing sample was made of PBMCs or T cells enriched from blood (not recorded which). These receptors were obtained from a woman under 40 with acute COVID-19.

The chain links TRBV5-1 to TRBJ2-5; tentatively, D is TRBD1 (5 bases). The CDR3 extends over 15 amino acids. The germline V gene has CDR1 SGHRS and CDR2 YFSETQ. The V end was cut by 0 bases, the J end by 4 bases, with 13 bases between. CDR3 loop: CASSLAPHQGETQYF. The DNA of the CDR3 is TGCGCCAGCAGCTTGGCCCCCCATCAGGGAGAGACCCAGTACTTC. Drawing the rest from reference TRBV5-1 and TRBJ2-5, the complete variable domain is KAGVTQTPRYLIKTRGQQVTLSCSPISGHRSVSWYQQTPGQGLQFLFEYFSETQRNKGNFPGRFSGRQFSNSRSEMNVSTLELGDSALYLCASSLAPHQGETQYFGPGTRLLVL.

The chain has TRBV5-4 and TRBJ2-2; D is possibly TRBD2 (6 bases). The CDR3 has 15 residues. Per germline, CDR1 SGHNT and CDR2 YYREEE (reference sequence). V was pared by 0 bases and J by 7 bases, with 13 bases between. CDR3 DNA sequence: TGTGCCAGCAGCTTGGCAGGGACTGAAGTCGGGGAGCTGTTTTTT. Its translation: CASSLAGTEVGELFF.

The chain is built from TRBV24-1 and TRBJ2-7, with 10 bases that match TRBD1. CDR1 is KGHDR, CDR2 SFDVKD, per germline. The CDR3 consists of 14 residues. V lost 6 bases and J lost 5; bases outside the gene matches: 6. CDR3 region: CATSPGQGPDEQYF. In nucleotides, the CDR3 is TGTGCCACCAGTCCGGGACAGGGGCCTGACGAGCAGTACTTC.

The genes are TRBV30 and TRBJ1-4; 7 bases fit TRBD1. The germline gives CDR1 GTSNPN, CDR2 SVGIG (reference sequence). This CDR3 region has 15 residues. Germline trimming cut 3 bases from V and 0 bases from J; bases unmatched to any gene: 4. The CDR3 sequence is CAWSVGTATNEKLFF. DNA of the CDR3: TGTGCCTGGAGCGTCGGGACAGCAACTAATGAAAAACTGTTTTTT. Together with reference TRBV30 and TRBJ1-4, the CDR3 gives the full variable domain: SQTIHQWPATLVQPVGSPLSLECTVEGTSNPNLYWYRQAAGRGLQLLFYSVGIGQISSEVPQNLSASRPQDRQFILSSKKLLLSDSGFYLCAWSVGTATNEKLFFGSGTQLSVL.

This chain joins TRBV29-1 and TRBJ1-2; 9 nucleotides line up with TRBD1. CDR1 is SQVTM and CDR2 is ANQGSEA in the germline V gene. The CDR3 consists of 12 residues. With V trimmed by 4 bases and J by 6 bases, 3 bases remained unmatched. In nucleotides, the CDR3 is TGCAGCGTTGCCGGGACAGGGAATGGCTACACCTTC. Translating it yields CSVAGTGNGYTF.

Comments on this clone: This sample also contains other DNA sequences that code for the same CDR3. The V gene is TRBV19, the J gene TRBJ1-5; perhaps TRBD1 as D (6 bases). This CDR3 is built from 14 residues. Trimming shortened V by 2 bases and J by 3 bases, and 8 bases separated the two germline ends. Germline V lookup: CDR1 LNHDA, CDR2 SQIVND (reference sequence). The CDR3 DNA reads as TGTGCCAGTAGTATAAGGGACAACAATCAGCCCCAGCATTTT. Translation gives CASSIRDNNQPQHF. Full variable domain (outside the CDR3, taken from reference TRBV19 and TRBJ1-5): DGGITQSPKYLFRKEGQNVTLSCEQNLNHDAMYWYRQDPGQGLRLIYYSQIVNDFQKGDIAEGYSVSREKKESFPLTVTSAQKNPTAFYLCASSIRDNNQPQHFGDGTRLSIL.

This rearrangement joins TRBV10-2 to TRBJ1-6; 10 bases match TRBD1. The junction had 27 bases not matched to a gene; V was cut back by 7 bases and J by 9 bases. The CDR3 totals 21 residues. From germline, CDR1 is WSHSY and CDR2 SAAADI. The CDR3 DNA sequence: TGCGCCAGCAAGATTTCCCTCGGGGCGACAGGGGGCGACATCAGAGGTTCACCCCTCCACTTT. This sequence encodes CASKISLGATGGDIRGSPLHF.

The chain recombines TRBV10-3 with TRBJ1-2; 7 bases line up with TRBD1. Germline loops: CDR1 ENHRY, CDR2 SYGVKD. The CDR3 is made up of 13 amino acids. Germline trimming cut 3 bases from V and 8 bases from J; bases unmatched to any gene: 6. The CDR3 here is CAISDPGTAGYTF. CDR3 DNA sequence: TGTGCCATCAGTGACCCCGGGACAGCAGGCTACACCTTC.

The chain joins TRBV4-3 to TRBJ1-6; 8 bases are shared with TRBD1. CDR1 and CDR2 (germline): LGHNA, YSLEER. The CDR3 spans 16 residues. V lost 0 bases, J lost 7 bases, and 5 bases stayed unmatched. For the CDR3, the DNA is TGCGCCAGCAGCCAAGAAAGGACAGGGACCAATTCACCCCTCCACTTT. The encoded protein is CASSQERTGTNSPLHF.